These 25 T cell receptor beta chains share one sample of origin, sequenced in a study of T cell repertoires in cytomegalovirus infection. TCRdb re-called the reads through MiXCR, storing one row per CDR3 protein. This table has 500,000 to 600,000 distinct CDR3 sequences, approximately 17% appearing once. The sample comprised CD8+ T cells from PBMCs. These receptors came from a human donor in good health (CMV status not recorded). Some clones in this sample may be carry-over from other donors' samples.

This clonotype was picked up many times. The genes are TRBV4-2 and TRBJ2-2, with a weak D call TRBD1 (7 bases). Germline V gene lookup returns CDR1 LGHNA and CDR2 YNFKEQ. The CDR3 contains 15 residues. Trimming took 1 base from V and 6 from J, leaving 12 bases between them. The CDR3 loop is CASSQVQGGPGELFF. The CDR3 bases are TGTGCCAGCAGCCAAGTCCAGGGGGGTCCCGGGGAGCTGTTTTTT.

A word on this clonotype: No conserved phenylalanine or tryptophan is present at the end of the CDR3, so a read error is the likely explanation. The gene calls are TRBV24-1 and TRBJ1-4; no definite D call. Between the trimmed V and J ends, which lost 4 bases and 8 bases, there was a span of 19 bases. The CDR3 is made up of 16 amino acids. In germline, CDR1 is KGHDR, CDR2 SFDVKD. CDR3 nucleotide sequence: TGTGCCACCAGTGACCCCTTAACACGGGGAGGGGAAAAACTGTTTTAT. Translation: CATSDPLTRGGEKLFY.

This rearrangement joins TRBV6-1 to TRBJ2-7; 8 nucleotides align to TRBD2. The trim removed 6 bases at V and 6 bases at J, leaving 10 bases unmatched. Per the germline V gene, CDR1 is MNHNS and CDR2 is SASEGT. The CDR3 spans 14 residues. The CDR3 sequence: CASSFGRAYLEQYF. In DNA, the CDR3 is TGTGCCAGCAGCTTCGGGAGGGCCTATCTCGAGCAGTACTTC.

The chain carries TRBV11-2 and TRBJ2-1; 11 bases match TRBD2. The length of the CDR3 is 16 residues. CDR1 and CDR2 (germline): SGHAT, FQNNGV. V lost 5 bases and J lost 6; bases outside the gene matches: 9. The CDR3 DNA is TGTGCCAGCAGCCCCTTACTAGCGGGAGAAGGCAATGAGCAGTTCTTC. Its protein product is CASSPLLAGEGNEQFF.

The V call is TRBV12-3 or TRBV12-4, the J call TRBJ2-5; TRBD1 might be the D (5 bases). V gave up 6 bases and J gave up 0 bases, with 11 bases separating them. The CDR3 loop spans 14 amino acids. CDR3 in amino acids: CASSPDTYQETQYF. The CDR3 region has the DNA TGTGCCAGCAGCCCGGACACTTACCAAGAGACCCAGTACTTC.

The table lists this clonotype with many counts. The V call is TRBV7-2, the J call TRBJ2-7; perhaps TRBD1 as D (5 bases). V was shortened by 1 base and J by 2 bases, with 9 bases between the two germline ends. CDR3 length: 14 amino acids. Germline loops: CDR1 SGHTA, CDR2 FQGNSA. CDR3: CASSLEGRAYEQYF. The CDR3 DNA is TGTGCCAGCAGCTTAGAAGGCAGGGCCTACGAGCAGTACTTC.

This clonotype was counted at least ten times. The chain joins TRBV7-9 to TRBJ1-1; D might be TRBD1 (5 bases). The V gene lost 4 bases and the J gene lost 6 bases, with 12 bases spanning the gap. The germline V gene encodes CDR1 SEHNR and CDR2 FQNEAQ (reference sequence). This CDR3 comprises 13 residues. The CDR3 protein is CASSSKGDPEAFF. The CDR3 region has the DNA TGTGCCAGCAGCTCGAAAGGGGACCCTGAAGCTTTCTTT.

Only a few counts were recorded for this clonotype. The chain carries TRBV14 and TRBJ2-7; the D call may be TRBD1 or TRBD2 (6 bases each). CDR1 is SGHDN, CDR2 FVKESK, per germline. V lost 3 bases to trimming and J lost 6 bases, with 15 bases between them. The CDR3 covers 14 residues. The DNA for the CDR3 is TGTGCCAGCAGCCACACACAGGGAGGCGGCGAGCAGTACTTC. Translating gives CASSHTQGGGEQYF.

This clonotype appeared a few times. The genes are TRBV28 and TRBJ2-5, with TRBD1 matching over 10 bases. Germline V gives CDR1 MDHEN, CDR2 SYDVKM. The CDR3 has 14 residues. The ends lost 5 bases at V and 6 bases at J; junction bases unmatched: 6. The CDR3 protein is CASSGTGEGKTQYF. The CDR3 DNA follows: TGTGCCAGCAGTGGGACAGGGGAGGGGAAGACCCAGTACTTC. Based on the CDR3 plus reference TRBV28 and TRBJ2-5, the full variable domain is DVKVTQSSRYLVKRTGEKVFLECVQDMDHENMFWYRQDPGLGLRLIYFSYDVKMKEKGDIPEGYSVSREKKERFSLILESASTNQTSMYLCASSGTGEGKTQYFGPGTRLLVL.

With respect to this clonotype: Being one base from a much bigger clone, this may be a read error. V gene TRBV7-6 combines with J gene TRBJ1-1, with D tentatively TRBD1 (5 bases). This CDR3 is 15 amino acids long. Germline V gene data show CDR1 as SGHVS and CDR2 as FNYEAQ. The DNA of the CDR3 is TGTGCCAACAGCCCAATGGAGGGGAGGAACACTGAAGCTTTCTTT. This gives the protein CANSPMEGRNTEAFF.

The chain links TRBV28 to TRBJ2-1; 8 bases agree with TRBD1. CDR1 is MDHEN and CDR2 is SYDVKM in the germline V gene. V was pared by 5 bases and J by 5 bases, with 11 bases of the junction left unmatched. The CDR3 runs 16 residues. In DNA form, the CDR3 reads TGTGCCAGCAGTCCCCCAGGGGGCGGAGGGAACAATGAGCAGTTCTTC. It specifies CASSPPGGGGNNEQFF.

The V and J genes are TRBV20-1 and TRBJ1-1; D unresolved. Germline V gene data show CDR1 as DFQATT and CDR2 as SNEGSKA (reference sequence). This CDR3 is built from 12 residues. The V gene lost 2 bases and the J gene lost 3 bases, with 7 bases spanning the gap. CDR3 protein: CSARSLDTEAFF. CDR3 nucleotides: TGCAGTGCTAGATCCTTAGACACTGAAGCTTTCTTT.

This clonotype was counted ten times or more. This chain joins TRBV12-3 or TRBV12-4 and TRBJ1-1; 7 positions agree with TRBD1. This CDR3 has 14 amino acids. Trimming took 4 bases from V and 1 from J; bases not matched to a gene: 3. The CDR3 here is CASSSTGKNTEAFF. Written as DNA, the CDR3 is TGTGCCAGCAGTTCGACAGGGAAGAACACTGAAGCTTTCTTT.

This clonotype was found many times. The chain uses TRBV28 and TRBJ2-3; possibly TRBD2 for D (6 bases). Germline-derived CDR1 and CDR2 are MDHEN and SYDVKM. Trimming took 4 bases from V and 0 from J, leaving 20 bases between them. The CDR3 runs to 18 residues. CDR3 DNA sequence: TGTGCCAGCAGTTCACCGGGACTGGACCGTGCTAGCACAGATACGCAGTATTTT. Its translation: CASSSPGLDRASTDTQYF.

The V gene is TRBV6-1, the J gene TRBJ1-1; D is perhaps TRBD1 (6 bases). This CDR3 is 12 amino acids long. The ends were cut back, 6 bases at V and 8 bases at J, with 13 bases in the middle. Germline CDR1 reads MNHNS; CDR2 reads SASEGT. The CDR3 nucleotides are TGTGCCAGCAGGACCCTGAGGGGGGAAGCTTTCTTT. Encoded protein: CASRTLRGEAFF.

The J gene is TRBJ1-5, the V gene TRBV19, with D possibly matching TRBD1 (5 bases). The ends were cut back, 7 bases at V and 6 bases at J, with 10 bases in the middle. The CDR3 loop spans 12 amino acids. CDR1 is LNHDA and CDR2 is SQIVND in the germline V gene (reference sequence). CDR3 sequence: CASMGRGQPQHF. The CDR3, as DNA: TGTGCCAGTATGGGGCGCGGTCAGCCCCAGCATTTT.

This clonotype was seen repeatedly, ten times or more. The gene calls are TRBV30 and TRBJ2-7, with D perhaps matching TRBD1 or TRBD2 (5 bases each). The V gene's germline CDR1 is GTSNPN and CDR2 SVGIG (reference sequence). Trimming pared 0 bases from V and 2 bases from J, leaving 11 bases between. The CDR3 sequence is 14 residues long. The CDR3 DNA reads as TGTGCCTGGAGTGTGGCGAGGGGACCCTACGAGCAGTACTTC. Translating gives CAWSVARGPYEQYF. Drawing the rest from reference TRBV30 and TRBJ2-7, the complete variable domain is SQTIHQWPATLVQPVGSPLSLECTVEGTSNPNLYWYRQAAGRGLQLLFYSVGIGQISSEVPQNLSASRPQDRQFILSSKKLLLSDSGFYLCAWSVARGPYEQYFGPGTRLTVT.

This clonotype was seen only a few times. V and J are TRBV6-5 and TRBJ1-1; D perhaps matches TRBD1 (5 bases). This CDR3 contains 16 residues. The V gene lost 0 bases and the J gene lost 7 bases, with 18 bases spanning the gap. CDR1 is MNHEY and CDR2 is SVGAGI in the germline V gene. The CDR3 reads CASSYSAGQALFEAFF. CDR3 nucleotides: TGTGCCAGCAGTTACTCAGCAGGGCAGGCCCTGTTTGAAGCTTTCTTT.

This clonotype occurred a few times. This sequence joins TRBV24-1 and TRBJ1-5; D is undetermined. Per the germline V gene, CDR1 is KGHDR and CDR2 is SFDVKD. The CDR3 contains 14 residues. The V gene lost 4 bases and the J gene lost 5 bases, with 11 bases spanning the gap. The CDR3 bases are TGTGCCACCAGTGAACCGAGGACCGATCAGCCCCAGCATTTT. As protein: CATSEPRTDQPQHF.

In regard to this clonotype: Likely a read error: the CDR3 ends without its conserved phenylalanine or tryptophan. This chain uses TRBV20-1 with TRBJ2-1; 11 positions match TRBD2. Trimming removed 6 bases from V and 7 bases from J; junction bases left unmatched: 8. Germline V gene sequence: CDR1 DFQATT, CDR2 SNEGSKA (reference sequence). This CDR3 region has 14 residues. The CDR3: CSAVAGGPQNEQFL. The CDR3 DNA follows: TGCAGTGCCGTAGCGGGGGGGCCTCAGAATGAGCAGTTCTTA.

The chain recombines TRBV18 with TRBJ1-5; maybe TRBD1 (5 bases). The CDR3 sequence is 15 residues long. The ends were cut back, 3 bases at V and 3 bases at J, with 12 bases in the middle. Germline V gene lookup returns CDR1 KGHSH and CDR2 LQKENI. In DNA form, the CDR3 reads TGTGCCAGCTCACCCGAACGGGGCGACAATCAGCCCCAGCATTTT. This codes for CASSPERGDNQPQHF.

This clonotype was recorded at least ten times. The genes are TRBV5-4 and TRBJ2-7; TRBD2 matches at 12 bases. CDR3 size: 16 residues. Germline V gene lookup returns CDR1 SGHNT and CDR2 YYREEE (reference sequence). V dropped 0 bases and J dropped 5; count of bases not matched to a gene: 6. The CDR3: CASSLGLAGVTHEQYF. DNA of the CDR3: TGTGCCAGCAGCTTGGGACTAGCGGGGGTTACTCACGAGCAGTACTTC.

The sample holds a few counts of this clonotype. This sequence joins TRBV14 and TRBJ2-2; unclear D gene. The CDR3 sequence is 12 residues long. The V gene's germline CDR1 is SGHDN and CDR2 FVKESK. Trimming pared 4 bases from V and 5 bases from J, leaving 5 bases between. The CDR3, as DNA: TGTGCCAGCAGCCTCTGGACCGGGGAGCTGTTTTTT. Protein product: CASSLWTGELFF.

This clonotype was recorded many times. This sequence joins TRBV7-6 and TRBJ2-3; D not certain. CDR1 and CDR2 from the germline V gene are SGHVS and FNYEAQ. The CDR3 is 15 amino acids. Trimming took off 3 bases at V and 2 bases at J, with 12 bases between the two ends. The CDR3 loop reads CASSLVWSSTDTQYF. The DNA for the CDR3 is TGTGCCAGCAGCTTGGTCTGGTCTTCCACAGATACGCAGTATTTT.

In the case of this clonotype: The junction shows a germline mismatch at one end, possibly a read error. J is TRBJ2-1 and V is TRBV11-1; D is unresolved. CDR1 is SGHAT and CDR2 is FQDESV in the germline V gene (reference sequence). This CDR3 is built from 12 residues. Here the CDR3 DNA reads TGTGCCAGCACGGTAGGCTACGATGAGCCGTTCTTC. Protein sequence: CASTVGYDEPFF.